The 18 T cell receptor beta chains given below trace back to one sample, sequenced in a study of glioma-infiltrating T cells after dendritic cell vaccination. Sequenced by immunoSEQ multiplex PCR; TCRdb stores in-frame clones only, minus some. The table has tens of thousands of clones, roughly four fifths seen once. Time point described: after dendritic cell vaccination, including at tumor progression/relapse. Specimen: blood, collected after dendritic cell vaccination. These TCRs come from a human donor with glioblastoma.

The chain has TRBV5-5 and TRBJ1-1; no clear D. The CDR3 has 15 residues. The germline V gene encodes CDR1 SGHKS and CDR2 YYEKEE (reference sequence). V shed 2 bases and J shed 3 bases, with 14 bases lying between them. CDR3 coding DNA: TGTGCCAGCAGCTTACACCACCAAACCGACACTGAAGCTTTCTTT. This encodes CASSLHHQTDTEAFF.

This clone was counted between two and nine times. The V call is TRBV15, the J call TRBJ2-1, with TRBD1 matching 8 bases. This CDR3 contains 18 residues. The ends lost 3 bases at V and 5 bases at J; junction bases unmatched: 15. Germline V gene sequence: CDR1 LNHNV, CDR2 YYDKDF (reference sequence). In nucleotides, the CDR3 is TGTGCCACCAGCAGGGCGGGTCAGGGGGCCCGAGTCAACAATGAGCAGTTCTTC. Its protein product is CATSRAGQGARVNNEQFF.

The rearrangement uses TRBV11-3 and TRBJ2-1, with D possibly TRBD2 on 6 matching bases. This CDR3 region has 15 residues. V was trimmed by 1 base and J by 6 bases, leaving 13 bases between them. CDR1 is SGHNT, CDR2 YENEEA, per germline. The CDR3 loop is CASSLGLGEPNEQFF. The CDR3, as DNA: TGTGCCAGCAGCTTAGGACTAGGGGAACCCAATGAGCAGTTCTTC.

The chain has TRBV5-1 and TRBJ2-2; a possible D gene is TRBD1 (5 bases). Germline V CDR1 and CDR2: SGHRS, YFSETQ. Trimming took off 5 bases at V and 6 bases at J, with 8 bases between the two ends. The CDR3 is 12 residues long. CDR3 DNA: TGCGCCAGCAGACCAGGGTCCGGGGAGCTGTTTTTT. Translating it yields CASRPGSGELFF.

This clone was detected a few times. The genes are TRBV7-8 and TRBJ2-1, with D tentatively TRBD1 (5 bases). CDR1 and CDR2 (germline): SGHVS, FQNEAQ. The ends were cut back, 5 bases at V and 0 bases at J, with 14 bases in the middle. There are 16 residues in the CDR3. CDR3 sequence (DNA): TGTGCCAGCAGCGTATTACAGGTTAGCTCCTACAATGAGCAGTTCTTC. It codes for CASSVLQVSSYNEQFF. Combining the CDR3 with reference TRBV7-8 and TRBJ2-1 gives the whole variable domain GAGVSQSPRYKVAKRGQDVALRCDPISGHVSLFWYQQALGQGPEFLTYFQNEAQLDKSGLPSDRFFAERPEGSVSTLKIQRTQQEDSAVYLCASSVLQVSSYNEQFFGPGTRLTVL.

This clone was recorded a few times. This sequence joins TRBV7-2 and TRBJ2-5; 8 bases agree with TRBD2. Trimming cost V 5 bases and J 5 bases; bases outside gene matches: 4. CDR3 length: 13 amino acids. Looked up from germline, CDR1 is SGHTA and CDR2 is FQGNSA. CDR3 DNA sequence: TGTGCCAGCAGCGCCAGACTAGCGGAGACCCAGTACTTC. It translates to CASSARLAETQYF.

The chain joins TRBV10-2 to TRBJ1-5, with 9 bases matching TRBD1. The CDR3 runs to 20 residues. Trimming took 3 bases from V and 2 from J; bases not matched to a gene: 17. Germline CDR1 is WSHSY and CDR2 is SAAADI. In DNA, the CDR3 is TGCGCCAGCAGTGAATCGTGGGACAGGGTCCCAGATATGGGCAATCAGCCCCAGCATTTT. Its protein product is CASSESWDRVPDMGNQPQHF.

This chain connects TRBV19 to TRBJ1-2; D is possibly TRBD1 (5 bases). This CDR3 region has 12 residues. Germline assignment: CDR1 LNHDA and CDR2 SQIVND (reference sequence). Trimming pared 5 bases from V and 3 bases from J, leaving 7 bases between. The CDR3 sequence is CASSRQYYGYTF. CDR3 DNA: TGTGCCAGTAGTCGACAGTACTATGGCTACACCTTC.

V gene TRBV7-2 combines with J gene TRBJ1-5; a weak D match, TRBD1 (6 bases). CDR3 length: 14 residues. In germline, CDR1 is SGHTA, CDR2 FQGNSA. Trimming took off 5 bases at V and 4 bases at J, with 12 bases between the two ends. CDR3 loop: CASSKDSLNQPQHF. The CDR3 DNA follows: TGTGCCAGCAGCAAGGACAGCCTTAATCAGCCCCAGCATTTT.

The rearrangement links TRBV7-2 to TRBJ1-3; the match to TRBD1 covers 9 bases. The CDR3 totals 15 residues. Germline CDR1 reads SGHTA; CDR2 reads FQGNSA. The trim removed 4 bases at V and 5 bases at J, leaving 6 bases unmatched. The CDR3 DNA sequence: TGTGCCAGCAGCTCTCCCGGGACAGGGAGAAACACCATATATTTT. Translating it yields CASSSPGTGRNTIYF.

This clone has only one observation. The V call is TRBV7-2, the J call TRBJ2-7; maybe TRBD2 (7 bases). CDR1 is SGHTA and CDR2 is FQGNSA in the germline V gene. CDR3 length: 12 amino acids. The V end was cut by 6 bases, the J end by 12 bases, with 18 bases between. The CDR3, as DNA: TGTGCCAGCAGTCCCAGTGGGGGGGCAGGGTACTTC. Encoded protein: CASSPSGGAGYF.

In its sample, this clone was seen a few times. V gene TRBV2 combines with J gene TRBJ2-7, with TRBD2 matching over 7 bases. Germline V gives CDR1 SNHLY, CDR2 FYNNEI. The CDR3 loop spans 15 amino acids. The V segment lost 4 bases and the J segment 2 bases; nucleotides outside the gene matches: 8. The CDR3 DNA reads as TGTGCCAGCAGTGGTGTTGGGACTAACGCCTACGAGCAGTACTTC. Its protein is CASSGVGTNAYEQYF.

The V and J genes are TRBV6-5 and TRBJ1-4; tentatively, D is TRBD1 (5 bases). This CDR3 spans 13 amino acids. The V gene lost 7 bases and the J gene lost 3 bases, with 9 bases spanning the gap. Germline V gene lookup returns CDR1 MNHEY and CDR2 SVGAGI. DNA for the CDR3: TGTGCCAGCATACCCAGGGCTAATGAAAAACTGTTTTTT. This gives the protein CASIPRANEKLFF.

The V gene is TRBV6-5, the J gene TRBJ2-3; tentative D call: TRBD1 (6 bases). The germline gives CDR1 MNHEY, CDR2 SVGAGI. CDR3 length: 14 residues. V lost 4 bases and J 3 bases, leaving 11 bases between the germline ends. The CDR3 spells CASSSATGTDTQYF. The CDR3 region has the DNA TGTGCCAGCAGTTCCGCGACAGGAACAGATACGCAGTATTTT.

The chain is built from TRBV7-6 and TRBJ2-7, with a weak D call TRBD2 (7 bases). V dropped 0 bases and J dropped 0 bases, with 15 bases sitting between them. The CDR3 length is 17 residues. Germline lookup yields CDR1 SGHVS and CDR2 FNYEAQ. For the CDR3, the DNA is TGTGCCAGCAGCTTAGCAAAACGGGGGGCTAGCTCCTACGAGCAGTACTTC. Its protein is CASSLAKRGASSYEQYF.

The J gene is TRBJ1-1, the V gene TRBV7-2; no reliable D call. The CDR3 loop spans 15 amino acids. V lost 1 base and J 4 bases, leaving 13 bases between the germline ends. Germline V CDR1 and CDR2: SGHTA, FQGNSA. The CDR3 region is CASSLVPGWRTEAFF. CDR3 nucleotides: TGTGCCAGCAGCTTAGTACCAGGTTGGCGCACTGAAGCTTTCTTT.

The rearrangement joins TRBV7-2 to TRBJ1-2; a weak D match, TRBD1 (5 bases). The germline V gene has CDR1 SGHTA and CDR2 FQGNSA. V was shortened by 0 bases and J by 8 bases, with 16 bases between the two germline ends. The CDR3 runs to 15 residues. The CDR3 protein is CASSLAEPGGEGYTF. The DNA for the CDR3 is TGTGCCAGCAGCTTAGCGGAGCCGGGGGGAGAGGGCTACACCTTC.

The chain has TRBV15 and TRBJ1-5; D gene ambiguous. Germline values: CDR1 LNHNV, CDR2 YYDKDF (reference sequence). Trimming removed 0 bases from V and 4 bases from J, with 7 bases in between. This CDR3 contains 14 residues. This CDR3 reads CATSRDLVNQPQHF. The CDR3 DNA reads as TGTGCCACCAGCAGAGATTTAGTGAATCAGCCCCAGCATTTT.